The clone carrying this T cell receptor (beta chain) was found once. Its antigen is still unknown. The data are from a study of vaccination effects on CD4 cells after COVID-19. The authors isolated CD4+ T cells after about 10 days of culture. The participants, recipients of two vaccine doses, got either BNT162b2 or mRNA-1273. Cultures received IL-2 medium that replaced half the medium on days 3 and 7. Germline V gene lookup returns CDR1 SGHNT and CDR2 YYREEE (reference sequence). V lost 4 bases, J lost 4 bases, and 7 bases stayed unmatched. The CDR3 has 16 amino acids. The method was immunoSEQ multiplex PCR; TCRdb's version includes in-frame clones alone and lacks a portion of them. This table holds about 40,000 clones, around 71% found once.

This chain uses TRBV5-4 with TRBJ1-5; 11 bases line up with TRBD1. The receptor was isolated from a human donor who received a COVID-19 vaccine. The sample consisted of CD4+ T cells from PBMCs cultured without peptide, taken after COVID-19 vaccination. In nucleotides, the CDR3 is TGTGCCAGCAGCGTAGGGACAGGGGGTAGTAATCAGCCCCAGCATTTT. This codes for CASSVGTGGSNQPQHF.